What follows are 20 T cell receptor beta chains derived from one specimen sequenced in a study of CD8+CD57+ T cells in acquired aplastic anemia (dated by TCRdb to 2016 to 2019). TCRdb names Illumina HiSeq 2000 as the instrument used. Genomic DNA served as template for TCR beta VDJ combination and CDR3 sequence profiling. TCRdb reworked the public reads: Q25 trimming with fastp, MiXCR clone assembly, productive beta chains retained. Entries are consolidated by CDR3 protein sequence, retaining the most common genes and DNA. For this sample the table gives some 160,000 distinct CDR3 sequences, of which roughly 50% were detected only once. The leading ten clones occupy roughly 29% of the sample. Patients chosen for sequencing had shown expansion of CD8+CD57+ cells by flow cytometry. Sequenced input: sorted CD4+, CD8+, or CD8+CD57+ T cells (not recorded which) from PBMCs. Receptor source: a human donor with aplastic anemia.

V and J are TRBV24-1 and TRBJ2-7; 7 bases align to TRBD1. The CDR3 loop spans 15 amino acids. Germline CDR1 and CDR2: KGHDR and SFDVKD. Germline trimming cut 2 bases from V and 7 bases from J; bases unmatched to any gene: 10. The CDR3 sequence: CATSDSPQGSNEQYF. CDR3 nucleotide sequence: TGTGCCACCAGTGATTCGCCACAGGGGAGTAATGAGCAGTACTTC.

The chain joins TRBV19 to TRBJ1-1, with D tentatively TRBD1 (5 bases). V was trimmed by 3 bases and J by 1 base, leaving 12 bases between them. The CDR3 contains 15 residues. Germline CDR1 and CDR2: LNHDA and SQIVND (reference sequence). The CDR3 DNA sequence: TGTGCCAGTAGTATTGACAGAGCATCGAACACTGAAGCTTTCTTT. Encoded protein: CASSIDRASNTEAFF.

The chain employs TRBV2 and TRBJ1-2; 7 bases line up with TRBD1. Trimming took 9 bases from V and 6 from J; bases not matched to a gene: 10. This CDR3 region has 13 residues. Germline V lookup: CDR1 SNHLY, CDR2 FYNNEI. In DNA, the CDR3 is TGTGCCAGGGACAGGTCCGGGAGGGATGGCTACACCTTC. Translation: CARDRSGRDGYTF.

Remarks on this clonotype: Being one base from a much bigger clone, this may be a read error. This chain connects TRBV24-1 to TRBJ1-2; D not certain. The CDR3 consists of 12 residues. Germline V gene sequence: CDR1 KGHDR, CDR2 SFDVKD. CDR3 sequence reads: CASSSDKYGYTF. CDR3 nucleotide sequence: TGTGCCAGCAGTTCAGACAAATATGGCTACACCTTC.

This chain connects TRBV10-3 to TRBJ1-3; TRBD1 is a possible D gene (5 bases). The CDR3 has 12 amino acids. The germline V gene has CDR1 ENHRY and CDR2 SYGVKD. Trimming left V 8 bases short and J 4 bases short, with 9 bases between. The CDR3 sequence: CAIAQGGNTIYF. The CDR3 nucleotides are TGTGCCATCGCCCAGGGCGGAAACACCATATATTTT.

As regards this clonotype: Possible read error: a much larger clone is one base away. The J gene is TRBJ2-2, the V gene TRBV10-1; D call uncertain. The germline V gene encodes CDR1 WNHNN and CDR2 SYGVQD (reference sequence). The CDR3 runs to 15 residues. V was clipped by 8 bases and J by 1 base, with 14 bases between them. Here the CDR3 DNA reads TGCGCCAGCGGCTTGAAACGGAAGAACACCGGGGAGCTGTTTTTT. Translation gives CASGLKRKNTGELFF.

The DNA for the CDR3 is TGCAGCGCGGGACAAACCTACGAGCAGTACTTC. It translates to CSAGQTYEQYF. The genes are TRBV29-1 and TRBJ2-7, with D tentatively TRBD1 (6 bases). CDR1 SQVTM and CDR2 ANQGSEA come from the germline V gene. The CDR3 extends over 11 amino acids. Trimming stripped 7 bases from V and 2 bases from J, with 9 bases between.

The chain is built from TRBV11-2 and TRBJ2-7; 10 bases fit TRBD2. J lost 5 bases, V lost 0 bases, and 13 bases had no gene match. Per the germline V gene, CDR1 is SGHAT and CDR2 is FQNNGV. This CDR3 comprises 18 residues. The DNA of the CDR3 is TGTGCCAGCAGCTTAGAGGGGGAAGGTAGCGGGGGGCTCAACGAGCAGTACTTC. Translation gives CASSLEGEGSGGLNEQYF.

This clonotype was recorded many times. The rearrangement uses TRBV9 and TRBJ2-6, with TRBD2 as a possible D gene (5 bases). V dropped 1 base and J dropped 0 bases, with 17 bases sitting between them. Germline V gene sequence: CDR1 SGDLS, CDR2 YYNGEE. The CDR3 runs 19 residues. CDR3 DNA: TGTGCCAGCAGCGTAAGACATCCGGACTTCAGCTCTGGGGCCAACGTCCTGACTTTC. This codes for CASSVRHPDFSSGANVLTF.

Points on this clonotype: This may come from a read error, since a much larger clone is one base off. V and J are TRBV6-1 and TRBJ2-5; TRBD2 matches 12 bases. V was clipped by 7 bases and J by 3 bases; unmatched bases: 9. The CDR3 sequence is 16 residues long. CDR1 is MNHNS and CDR2 is SASEGT in the germline V gene. CDR3 region: CASNARLAGVEETQYF. In DNA form, the CDR3 reads TGTGCCAGCAATGCCAGACTAGCGGGAGTTGAAGAGACCCAGTACTTC.

This clonotype was observed at least ten times. The chain carries TRBV12-3 or TRBV12-4 and TRBJ2-7; TRBD1 agrees at 10 bases. Germline trimming cut 4 bases from V and 7 bases from J; bases unmatched to any gene: 4. The CDR3 totals 13 residues. In DNA form, the CDR3 reads TGTGCCAGCAGTTCCGACAGGGGGCCTGAGCAGTACTTC. The encoded protein is CASSSDRGPEQYF.

The chain employs TRBV2 and TRBJ1-2, with D possibly TRBD1 on 5 matching bases. The CDR3 is 10 residues long. V was clipped by 8 bases and J by 8 bases, with 9 bases between them. Germline assignment: CDR1 SNHLY and CDR2 FYNNEI. CDR3 nucleotide sequence: TGTGCCAGCCCGGGGGAAGGCTACACCTTC. This translates into CASPGEGYTF.

This clonotype was detected only a few times. A much larger clone lies one base from this, so it may be a read error. This chain uses TRBV7-9 with TRBJ2-2, with D uncertain. Germline CDR1 is SEHNR and CDR2 is FQNEAQ (reference sequence). V lost 3 bases to trimming and J lost 0 bases, with 5 bases between them. The CDR3 is 14 amino acids. CDR3 nucleotide sequence: TGTGCCAGCAGCTTTGCAGCGAACACCGGGGAGCTGTTTTTT. This gives the protein CASSFAANTGELFF.

This clonotype was counted many times. The chain couples TRBV19 to TRBJ2-7; 10 bases align to TRBD2. The ends lost 5 bases at V and 0 bases at J; junction bases unmatched: 4. CDR3 length: 15 amino acids. Germline lookup yields CDR1 LNHDA and CDR2 SQIVND (reference sequence). The CDR3 region has the DNA TGTGCCAGTAGTGTAGGACTAGCGGCCTCCTACGAGCAGTACTTC. Translation gives CASSVGLAASYEQYF.

This clonotype was detected only once. The chain has TRBV27 and TRBJ2-7; TRBD1 agrees at 10 bases. The V and J ends lost 5 bases and 5 bases, in that order; junction bases with no gene match: 9. The germline V gene has CDR1 MNHEY and CDR2 SMNVEV (reference sequence). CDR3 length equals 15 residues. The CDR3 protein is CASSPPGQGINEQYF. CDR3 sequence (DNA): TGTGCCAGCAGTCCACCGGGACAGGGGATCAACGAGCAGTACTTC.

V is TRBV11-2 and J is TRBJ1-1; no definite D call. The CDR3 sequence is 13 residues long. Germline-derived CDR1 and CDR2 are SGHAT and FQNNGV. V lost 8 bases, J lost 1 base, and 11 bases lay in between. The CDR3 bases are TGTGCCAGCGGCCTAACACCGAACACTGAAGCTTTCTTT. Translated: CASGLTPNTEAFF. The entire variable domain, with the rest obtained from reference TRBV11-2 and TRBJ1-1, is as follows: EAGVAQSPRYKIIEKRQSVAFWCNPISGHATLYWYQQILGQGPKLLIQFQNNGVVDDSQLPKDRFSAERLKGVDSTLKIQPAKLEDSAVYLCASGLTPNTEAFFGQGTRLTVV.

Ten or more counts support this clonotype. An end of the junction differs from the germline gene, which may be a read error. The V gene is TRBV2, the J gene TRBJ1-5, with 12 nucleotides matching TRBD1. The CDR3 contains 17 residues. CDR1 and CDR2 from the germline V gene are SNHLY and FYNNEI. CDR3 sequence: CASRGTGGAIVNQPQQF. DNA of the CDR3: TGTGCCAGCAGGGGGACAGGGGGCGCGATTGTCAATCAGCCCCAGCAGTTT.

This clonotype came up a few times. V usage is TRBV28 and J usage is TRBJ1-1, with D possibly being TRBD1 (5 bases). Germline V CDR1 and CDR2: MDHEN, SYDVKM. The V end was cut by 0 bases, the J end by 0 bases, with 14 bases between. The CDR3 has 17 amino acids. The CDR3 coding sequence is TGTGCCAGCAGTTTATGGGGGGTACCAACCGTGAACACTGAAGCTTTCTTT. Encoded protein: CASSLWGVPTVNTEAFF. Based on the CDR3 plus reference TRBV28 and TRBJ1-1, the full variable domain is DVKVTQSSRYLVKRTGEKVFLECVQDMDHENMFWYRQDPGLGLRLIYFSYDVKMKEKGDIPEGYSVSREKKERFSLILESASTNQTSMYLCASSLWGVPTVNTEAFFGQGTRLTVV.

This clonotype was observed at least ten times. The rearrangement joins TRBV6-1 to TRBJ2-5; a possible D gene is TRBD2 (6 bases). This CDR3 region has 15 residues. Germline V gives CDR1 MNHNS, CDR2 SASEGT. V was pared by 5 bases and J by 1 base, with 14 bases between. The CDR3 nucleotides read TGTGCCAGCAGTTCACAGCCCGGGAGCCAAGAGACCCAGTACTTC. Translated: CASSSQPGSQETQYF.

This clonotype was recorded many times. The V gene is TRBV5-5, the J gene TRBJ1-2, with D unclear. The V end was cut by 0 bases, the J end by 6 bases, with 18 bases between. The CDR3 runs to 16 residues. CDR1 and CDR2 from the germline V gene are SGHKS and YYEKEE (reference sequence). The CDR3 DNA sequence: TGTGCCAGCAGCTTGGAGGTCTGGGCTGGGAAGGATGGCTACACCTTC. Residues: CASSLEVWAGKDGYTF.